This TCR beta chain was recovered during a study of identical twins. Regarding the study as a whole: Out-of-frame alpha sequences common to twins exhibited an excess of low generation probability. Where beta out-of-frame sequences were concerned, excess twin sharing was weaker. Cord blood beta clonotypes that were abundant carried fewer insertions, and memory repertoires showed no such trend.

All donors were healthy, and all were Caucasian. Only a few counts were recorded for this clonotype. Its antigen is unidentified. Germline values: CDR1 MNHEY, CDR2 SVGAGI. The V end lost 4 bases, the J end lost 2 bases, and 9 bases lay between the germline ends. The CDR3 is 14 amino acids. TCRdb ran MiXCR on the 5' RACE reads and lists one entry per CDR3 protein. The table records around 1.7 million distinct CDR3 sequences, roughly a third of them present only once. This clonotype originated in a newborn girl in good health. Material: cord blood. The rearrangement joins TRBV6-5 to TRBJ1-5; the D gene is possibly TRBD1 (6 bases). CDR3 in DNA: TGTGCCAGCAGTTCGGGGGCTCGCAATCAGCCCCAGCATTTT. It is translated as CASSSGARNQPQHF.